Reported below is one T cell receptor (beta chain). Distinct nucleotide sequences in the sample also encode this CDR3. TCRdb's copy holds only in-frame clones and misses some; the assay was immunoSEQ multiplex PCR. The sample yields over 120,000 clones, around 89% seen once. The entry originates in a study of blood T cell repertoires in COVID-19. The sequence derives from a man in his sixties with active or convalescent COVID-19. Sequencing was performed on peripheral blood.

CDR3 DNA sequence: TGTGCCAGCAGCTTCACAGGGGGCGATGGCTACACCTTC. Translating gives CASSFTGGDGYTF. V is TRBV7-9 and J is TRBJ1-2; 9 positions match TRBD1. The V and J ends lost 3 bases and 6 bases, in that order; junction bases with no gene match: 2. The CDR3 spans 13 residues. CDR1 is SEHNR, CDR2 FQNEAQ, per germline (reference sequence).